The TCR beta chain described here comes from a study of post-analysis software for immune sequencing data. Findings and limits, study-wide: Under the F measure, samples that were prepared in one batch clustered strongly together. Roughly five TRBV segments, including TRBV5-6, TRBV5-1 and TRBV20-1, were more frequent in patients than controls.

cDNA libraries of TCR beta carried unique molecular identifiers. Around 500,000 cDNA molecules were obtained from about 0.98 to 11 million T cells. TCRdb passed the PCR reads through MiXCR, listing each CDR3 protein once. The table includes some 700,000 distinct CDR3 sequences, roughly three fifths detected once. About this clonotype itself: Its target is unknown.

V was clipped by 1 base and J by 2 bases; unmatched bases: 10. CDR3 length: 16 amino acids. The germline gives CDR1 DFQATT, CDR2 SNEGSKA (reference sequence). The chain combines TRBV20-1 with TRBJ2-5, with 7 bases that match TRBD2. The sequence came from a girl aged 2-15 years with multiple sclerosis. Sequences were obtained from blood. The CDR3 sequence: CSARGSSGTTQETQYF. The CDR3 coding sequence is TGCAGTGCTAGAGGTAGCTCCGGGACTACTCAAGAGACCCAGTACTTC.